The 26 T cell receptor beta chains listed next were all sequenced from one sample in a study of T cells after yellow fever vaccination. One entry per CDR3 protein, called by TCRdb with MiXCR from the 5' RACE reads. This table has 110,000 or so distinct CDR3 sequences, roughly 7.2% appearing once. The source was CD4+ T cells sorted from PBMCs, collected more than 35 days after the first yellow fever vaccination. These TCRs come from a man aged 18 to 29 who received the YFV17D yellow fever vaccine.

The sample holds many counts of this clonotype. This chain connects TRBV11-2 to TRBJ1-3; possible D gene TRBD1, 5 bases. Trimming removed 3 bases at V and 3 bases at J, with 9 bases between. CDR3 length: 14 residues. Germline V gene sequence: CDR1 SGHAT, CDR2 FQNNGV. This chain's CDR3 is CASSFVGVGNTIYF. As DNA, the CDR3 is TGTGCCAGCAGCTTTGTAGGGGTTGGAAACACCATATATTTT.

This clonotype was recorded many times. This chain links TRBV24-1 with TRBJ2-1; D is uncertain. With 5 bases removed from V and 12 bases from J, the gap between germline ends came to 19 bases. The germline V gene encodes CDR1 KGHDR and CDR2 SFDVKD. CDR3 size: 14 residues. CDR3 nucleotides: TGTGCCACCAGTGCGGCAGGTAGTCCCAACGGGCAGTTCTTC. This sequence encodes CATSAAGSPNGQFF.

This clonotype was counted at least ten times. This chain connects TRBV6-5 to TRBJ2-4; D not resolved. The germline gives CDR1 MNHEY, CDR2 SVGAGI. V was pared by 4 bases and J by 3 bases, with 13 bases between. CDR3 length: 15 residues. The chain's CDR3 is CASSFFRNGKNIQYF. CDR3 nucleotides: TGTGCCAGCAGTTTTTTCAGGAACGGCAAAAACATTCAGTACTTC.

This clonotype appeared many times. The V and J genes are TRBV7-9 and TRBJ2-7; D tentatively reads TRBD1 or TRBD2 (6 bases each). The CDR3 length is 13 residues. The germline V gene encodes CDR1 SEHNR and CDR2 FQNEAQ (reference sequence). V shed 5 bases and J shed 2 bases, with 10 bases lying between them. DNA for the CDR3: TGTGCCAGCAGCCACGGGGGCACCTACGAGCAGTACGTC. It specifies CASSHGGTYEQYV.

V and J are TRBV6-1 and TRBJ2-1; 7 nucleotides match TRBD2. This CDR3 is built from 15 residues. CDR1 MNHNS and CDR2 SASEGT come from the germline V gene. The ends lost 5 bases at V and 9 bases at J; junction bases unmatched: 13. CDR3 sequence (DNA): TGTGCCAGCAGTAATCTAGCACGACAGCGGGGTGAGCAGTTCTTC. It specifies CASSNLARQRGEQFF.

This clonotype showed up just a few times. The chain couples TRBV21-1 to TRBJ1-2; the listed D gene, TRBD1, was not tested against the DNA. TRBV21-1 constitutes a pseudogene. This CDR3 has 14 residues. The CDR3 coding sequence is TGTGCCAGCAGCACACAGGGCACCAACTATGGCTACACCTTC. Protein sequence: CASSTQGTNYGYTF.

Concerning this clonotype itself: Since a much larger clone is just one base distant, this may be a read error. This chain joins TRBV7-8 and TRBJ1-1; possibly TRBD1 for D (5 bases). V lost 1 base and J lost 9, with 9 bases in between. There are 12 residues in the CDR3. Germline CDR1 reads SGHVS; CDR2 reads FQNEAQ. The CDR3 here is CASSLDRNQAFF. As DNA, the CDR3 is TGTGCCAGCAGCTTAGACAGGAATCAAGCTTTCTTT.

This clonotype was seen many times. The chain recombines TRBV7-6 with TRBJ2-5; D possibly uses TRBD1 or TRBD2 (5 bases each). The V and J ends lost 1 base and 6 bases respectively, with 18 bases between them. The CDR3 is 16 residues long. The V gene's germline CDR1 is SGHVS and CDR2 FNYEAQ. The CDR3 loop reads CASSLVFRESGKTQYF. The CDR3 DNA reads TGTGCCAGCAGCTTAGTATTCAGGGAAAGCGGAAAGACCCAGTACTTC.

This clonotype was seen repeatedly, ten times or more. V gene TRBV20-1 combines with J gene TRBJ2-5, with 11 bases that match TRBD2. V was clipped by 4 bases and J by 4 bases; unmatched bases: 5. Germline values: CDR1 DFQATT, CDR2 SNEGSKA (reference sequence). The CDR3 consists of 14 residues. DNA of the CDR3: TGCAGTGCTAAGCTAGCGGGGGGAAGAGAGACCCAGTACTTC. It yields the protein CSAKLAGGRETQYF.

This clonotype was seen many times. The chain carries TRBV14 and TRBJ2-5; tentatively, D is TRBD2 (5 bases). Germline CDR1 reads SGHDN; CDR2 reads FVKESK. The CDR3 extends over 16 amino acids. The V end lost 5 bases, the J end lost 5 bases, and 21 bases lay between the germline ends. CDR3 in DNA: TGTGCCAGCAGCGCCGTCCCGGACTTCCTGGTGGAGACCCAGTACTTC. Encoded protein: CASSAVPDFLVETQYF.

In its sample, this clonotype was seen many times. The chain couples TRBV7-8 to TRBJ2-7; D gene ambiguous. V lost 4 bases and J lost 0, with 13 bases in between. The CDR3 extends over 15 amino acids. Germline V gene lookup returns CDR1 SGHVS and CDR2 FQNEAQ. The CDR3 sequence is CASSWLGFYSYEQYF. CDR3 coding DNA: TGTGCCAGCAGCTGGCTGGGCTTTTACTCCTACGAGCAGTACTTC.

J is TRBJ2-3 and V is TRBV4-3; a weak D match, TRBD1 (6 bases). V shed 4 bases and J shed 0 bases, with 20 bases lying between them. The CDR3 has 18 residues. From germline, CDR1 is LGHNA and CDR2 YSLEER. In DNA form, the CDR3 reads TGCGCCAGCAGCCTCAGGAAACGAGGGACAACGAGCACAGATACGCAGTATTTT. Amino acids: CASSLRKRGTTSTDTQYF.

The sample holds many counts of this clonotype. V and J are TRBV12-3 or TRBV12-4 and TRBJ1-1, with a weak D call TRBD1 (6 bases). Between the trimmed V and J ends, which lost 7 bases and 0 bases, there was a span of 18 bases. The CDR3 is 16 amino acids. CDR3 sequence reads: CASTLRVGAVNTEAFF. In nucleotides, the CDR3 is TGTGCCAGCACCTTAAGGGTGGGGGCGGTGAACACTGAAGCTTTCTTT.

This clonotype was found many times. DNA of the CDR3: TGTGCCACCAGCAGAGGGACTAGCGGGGTACCCAGTGAGCAGTTCTTC. It yields the protein CATSRGTSGVPSEQFF. The gene calls are TRBV15 and TRBJ2-1; 12 bases fit TRBD2. The V gene end was trimmed by 1 base and the J gene end by 9 bases; junction bases not matched to a gene: 7. CDR1 LNHNV and CDR2 YYDKDF come from the germline V gene (reference sequence). The CDR3 is 16 residues long.

This clonotype was counted many times. V gene TRBV5-1 combines with J gene TRBJ2-5, with 10 nucleotides matching TRBD1. Trimming at V came to 4 bases and at J to 3 bases, leaving 6 bases not matched to a gene. Germline V gene sequence: CDR1 SGHRS, CDR2 YFSETQ. The CDR3 sequence is 15 residues long. Written as DNA, the CDR3 is TGCGCCAGCAGCACTAAGGGGACAGGGGAAGAGACCCAGTACTTC. It codes for CASSTKGTGEETQYF.

Many counts were recorded for this clonotype. J is TRBJ2-5 and V is TRBV6-5; 9 nucleotides line up with TRBD1. Germline V gene data show CDR1 as MNHEY and CDR2 as SVGAGI. With 8 bases clipped from V and 4 bases from J, the junction kept 8 bases outside the gene matches. The CDR3 spans 14 residues. CDR3 DNA: TGTGCCAGCCGGGACAGGGTCCAAAGAGAGACCCAGTACTTC. Protein: CASRDRVQRETQYF.

The chain joins TRBV15 to TRBJ1-2; D unresolved. CDR3 length: 12 residues. Germline CDR1 reads LNHNV; CDR2 reads YYDKDF (reference sequence). V was clipped by 3 bases and J by 6 bases, with 8 bases between them. In DNA form, the CDR3 reads TGTGCCACCAGCAGGGGAGGGAATGGCTACACCTTC. This codes for CATSRGGNGYTF.

This clonotype was detected a few times. This chain connects TRBV7-2 to TRBJ2-7; D is perhaps TRBD2 (6 bases). V was pared by 5 bases and J by 2 bases, with 22 bases between. Per germline, CDR1 SGHTA and CDR2 FQGNSA. CDR3 size: 17 residues. CDR3 residues: CASSQRRVAAPTYEQYV. Here the CDR3 DNA reads TGTGCCAGCAGCCAGAGGCGGGTAGCGGCTCCCACCTACGAGCAGTACGTC.

CDR3 coding DNA: TGTGCCAGCCATACCGGGACAAGAAACACCGGGGAGCTGTTTTTT. The encoded protein is CASHTGTRNTGELFF. The chain has TRBV19 and TRBJ2-2, with D perhaps TRBD1 (6 bases). The length of the CDR3 is 15 residues. Per the germline V gene, CDR1 is LNHDA and CDR2 is SQIVND (reference sequence). V was pared by 9 bases and J by 2 bases, with 16 bases between.

In its sample, this clonotype was seen many times. The chain couples TRBV5-4 to TRBJ2-1; maybe TRBD2 (7 bases). The CDR3 length is 15 residues. Trimming removed 1 base at V and 10 bases at J, with 18 bases between. Germline-derived CDR1 and CDR2 are SGHNT and YYREEE (reference sequence). The CDR3 region has the DNA TGTGCCAGCAGCTTGTCCTCCGGGGGGCCTAGGGAGCAGTTCTTC. Translation: CASSLSSGGPREQFF.

This clonotype was seen repeatedly, ten times or more. The chain recombines TRBV2 with TRBJ2-7; D is uncertain. CDR3 length: 13 residues. V lost 3 bases and J lost 0, with 6 bases in between. The germline CDR1 and CDR2 sequences are SNHLY and FYNNEI. CDR3 in DNA: TGTGCCAGCAGTGAGGATTTCTCCTACGAGCAGTACGTC. Its protein is CASSEDFSYEQYV.

At least ten counts were recorded for this clonotype. This chain connects TRBV5-1 to TRBJ2-5; 11 bases match TRBD2. The CDR3 is 15 residues long. CDR1 SGHRS and CDR2 YFSETQ come from the germline V gene. V was pared by 4 bases and J by 7 bases, with 9 bases of the junction left unmatched. CDR3: CASSPTSGGDATQYF. CDR3 DNA sequence: TGCGCCAGCAGCCCCACTAGCGGGGGAGACGCGACCCAGTACTTC.

This clonotype occurred many times. The chain is built from TRBV18 and TRBJ2-3, with 8 bases aligning to TRBD1. The germline gives CDR1 KGHSH, CDR2 LQKENI. CDR3 length: 16 residues. V dropped 5 bases and J dropped 2; count of bases not matched to a gene: 9. CDR3 loop: CASSTMTGELTDTQYF. The DNA of the CDR3 is TGTGCCAGCTCAACAATGACAGGGGAACTCACAGATACGCAGTATTTT.

This clonotype showed up many times. The chain recombines TRBV10-3 with TRBJ2-5; 7 bases line up with TRBD2. With 4 bases clipped from V and 4 bases from J, the junction kept 6 bases outside the gene matches. The germline V gene encodes CDR1 ENHRY and CDR2 SYGVKD. The CDR3 runs to 14 residues. The CDR3 DNA is TGTGCCATCAGTGTGGAAGGGGAGGGAGAGACCCAGTACTTC. Its protein is CAISVEGEGETQYF.

This clonotype occurred many times. The chain uses TRBV7-2 and TRBJ2-7; maybe TRBD1 (6 bases). CDR1 and CDR2 (germline): SGHTA, FQGNSA. CDR3 length equals 15 residues. Trimming cost V 2 bases and J 0 bases, with 11 bases left between them. CDR3 DNA sequence: TGTGCCAGCAGCTTATCTTGGACAGTCTCCTACGAGCAGTACGTC. This translates into CASSLSWTVSYEQYV.

Many counts were recorded for this clonotype. This chain links TRBV20-1 with TRBJ2-4, with D possibly being TRBD1 or TRBD2 (5 bases each). Germline CDR1 is DFQATT and CDR2 is SNEGSKA (reference sequence). V dropped 3 bases and J dropped 1 base, with 13 bases sitting between them. The CDR3 contains 15 residues. The CDR3 coding sequence is TGCAGTGCTAGTCGGGGTGGGGGTGCCAAAAACATTCAGTACTTC. Its translation is CSASRGGGAKNIQYF.